This entry concerns a single TCR beta chain. This clonotype was recorded a few times. Its antigen target is currently unknown. Per-nucleotide qualities are absent, and no much larger clonotype sits a single base away. The data originate from a study of T cell repertoires in cytomegalovirus infection (dated by TCRdb to between 2019 and 2020). Background for the entire study: Alongside well-studied HLA-B-restricted epitopes, the peptide stimulations were aimed at recently identified HLA-C-restricted CMV epitopes, whose presentation resists viral immunomodulation. Because public TCR beta signatures pointed to carriage of CMV infection together with the matching HLA type, the HLA type of each donor mattered for the analysis. What the authors observed across the whole study: The ex vivo response was dominated by HLA-C-restricted CMV-specific TCR beta clonotypes, which also provided the single most frequent clonotype in two of eight donors. In both this cohort and an independent cohort of approximately 350 donors, the cumulative frequency of public TCR beta family members distinguished carriers of CMV infection plus the relevant HLA type.

V was cut back by 6 bases and J by 2 bases, leaving a gap of 13 bases between them. The CDR3 runs 13 residues from the cysteine to the phenylalanine. Just CDR3 DNA is preserved here, 39 bases in frame from base 1. Looking up the germline V gene (reference sequence) yields CDR1 DFQATT and CDR2 SNEGSKA. Sequencing was performed on an Illumina HiSeq 1500. TCRdb handled the public reads itself, with Q25 trimming in fastp and clone calling in MiXCR, and kept productive beta chains. Identical CDR3 proteins give one entry, which carries the most common genes and DNA. The table for this sample lists hundreds of thousands of distinct CDR3 sequences; around 30% of them were counted only once. About 20% of the sample goes to the ten largest clones. In the paper's terms, the treatment or condition label means: in vitro stimulation with specific CMV peptide epitopes to enrich CMV-specific T cells.

The sequencing here drew on cultured PBMCs, taken from culture after CMV antigen stimulation. Rearrangement joined TRBV20-1 to TRBJ1-1; a confident D gene designation cannot be given. This TCR derives from a human donor in good health (CMV status not recorded). Some clones in this sample may be carry-over from other donors' samples. The encoded CDR3 is CSATRGSNTEAFF. The DNA sequence follows: TGCAGTGCCACCCGCGGCAGTAACACTGAAGCTTTCTTT.